This paragraph covers one T cell receptor (beta chain) sequence. Trimming pared 1 base from V and 1 base from J, leaving 7 bases between. Germline assignment: CDR1 SEHNR and CDR2 FQNEAQ (reference sequence). The CDR3 is 14 residues long. The sample is drawn from a study of control samples from healthy donors and cancer patients. Only in-frame clones appear in the TCRdb table, and some are missing; sequencing was by immunoSEQ multiplex PCR. Of tens of thousands of clones listed, roughly 92% are singletons. This rearrangement joins TRBV7-9 to TRBJ1-1, with no clear D. Sequenced input: PBMCs. The source of this sequence is a woman aged 45-60 years with head and neck cancer. In DNA, the CDR3 is TGTGCCAGCAGCTTAGTAGGGCGGAACACTGAAGCTTTCTTT. It is translated as CASSLVGRNTEAFF.